Each of the 3 T cell receptor beta chains below was sequenced from the same sample in a study of blood T cell repertoires in COVID-19. Repertoires were generated with immunoSEQ multiplex PCR, while TCRdb's copy carries only in-frame clones and drops some. The table records about 210,000 clones, roughly 82% of them present only once. The sequenced sample was peripheral blood. The receptors here all came from a woman in her sixties with COVID-19, enrolled during active disease.

This clone has only one observation. The gene calls are TRBV2 and TRBJ1-1; a possible D gene is TRBD1 (6 bases). Germline CDR1 is SNHLY and CDR2 is FYNNEI. V lost 7 bases and J lost 0, with 15 bases in between. This CDR3 has 15 residues. The DNA of the CDR3 is TGTGCCAGCACCCGTTTAGGACAGCTGAACACTGAAGCTTTCTTT. Encoded protein: CASTRLGQLNTEAFF.

This clone appeared a single time. The chain has TRBV11-3 and TRBJ2-2; 8 bases align to TRBD1. The CDR3 is 14 residues long. Looked up from germline, CDR1 is SGHNT and CDR2 is YENEEA. Trimming removed 5 bases from V and 6 bases from J; junction bases left unmatched: 5. The CDR3 DNA reads as TGTGCCAGCAGCCCCCGGACAGGGTCCGGGGAGCTGTTTTTT. Encoded protein: CASSPRTGSGELFF.

The sample holds a few counts of this clone. The chain recombines TRBV2 with TRBJ1-4, with 9 bases fitting TRBD1. V gave up 5 bases and J gave up 7 bases; unmatched junction bases: 11. The germline CDR1 and CDR2 sequences are SNHLY and FYNNEI. The CDR3 extends over 16 amino acids. The CDR3 sequence: CASSRPTGGAFEKLFF. The DNA for the CDR3 is TGTGCCAGCAGTCGACCTACAGGGGGCGCGTTTGAAAAACTGTTTTTT. The full variable domain, completed using reference TRBV2 and TRBJ1-4, is EPEVTQTPSHQVTQMGQEVILRCVPISNHLYFYWYRQILGQKVEFLVSFYNNEISEKSEIFDDQFSVERPDGSNFTLKIRSTKLEDSAMYFCASSRPTGGAFEKLFFGSGTQLSVL.